The rows below give T cell receptor beta chains drawn from one sample of a study of brain T cells in children with intractable seizures. Assay: immunoSEQ multiplex PCR; the TCRdb copy retains only in-frame clones and omits some. This repertoire shows 70,000 to 90,000 clones, 85% to 95% found once; its top ten account for about 1.4%. The sample here was peripheral blood, taken at surgery. These TCRs come from a boy in the first two years of life with tuberous sclerosis and intractable seizures. Each CDR3 is given with its conserved first and last residue. The order of the fields is V gene, J gene, D gene, clone size, CDR3 protein, CDR3 DNA. A D gene is named only where the DNA matches it firmly. Size tells how often a clone was seen (once, few, many) or the class of an expanded clone, and some rows leave it out.

V: TRBV21-1
J: TRBJ1-3
D: NA
size: few
CDR3: CASSLDREAGNTIYF
DNA: TGTGCCAGCAGCCTCGACAGGGAGGCTGGAAACACCATATATTTT

V: TRBV24-1
J: TRBJ2-7
D: NA
size: NA
CDR3: CATSIRGWMYCEQYF
DNA: TGTGCCACCAGTATACGGGGATGGATGTATTGTGAGCAGTACTTC

V: TRBV10-2
J: TRBJ1-1
D: TRBD1
size: NA
CDR3: CASRTGGTEAFF
DNA: TGCGCCAGCAGAACAGGGGGCACTGAAGCTTTCTTT

V: TRBV5-5
J: TRBJ2-3
D: NA
size: NA
CDR3: CASSLQWSTDTQYF
DNA: TGTGCCAGCAGCTTACAGTGGAGCACAGATACGCAGTATTTT

V: TRBV2
J: TRBJ1-6
D: NA
size: NA
CDR3: CASSESAQLNSPLHF
DNA: TGTGCCAGCAGTGAATCGGCCCAGTTGAATTCACCCCTCCACTTT

V: TRBV9
J: TRBJ2-1
D: NA
size: NA
CDR3: CASSSRPIGAGAGHEQFF
DNA: TGTGCCAGCAGCTCAAGGCCAATCGGTGCGGGGGCCGGCCATGAGCAGTTCTTC

V: TRBV7-9
J: TRBJ1-2
D: NA
size: NA
CDR3: CASSFALGHPNYGYTF
DNA: TGTGCCAGCAGCTTCGCGCTGGGACATCCCAACTATGGCTACACCTTC

V: TRBV5-4
J: TRBJ2-1
D: TRBD2
size: NA
CDR3: CASSLDGLAGGPWEQFF
DNA: TGTGCCAGCAGCTTAGATGGACTAGCGGGAGGACCTTGGGAGCAGTTCTTC

V: TRBV5-4
J: TRBJ2-6
D: NA
size: once
CDR3: CASSLAPGVGLAGANVLTF
DNA: TGTGCCAGCAGCTTGGCCCCGGGAGTAGGGTTGGCTGGGGCCAACGTCCTGACTTTC

V: TRBV5-5
J: TRBJ1-1
D: NA
size: NA
CDR3: CASSLDQQNTEAFF
DNA: TGTGCCAGCAGCTTGGATCAGCAGAACACTGAAGCTTTCTTT